The 29 T cell receptor beta chains reported below all come from one sample, sequenced in a study of cytomegalovirus exposure and HLA in healthy donors. With 60 Vbeta and 13 Jbeta primers, the PCR was carried out. The table came from immunoSEQ multiplex PCR; TCRdb's copy has only in-frame clones and leaves some out. Here the sample spans approximately 150,000 clones, approximately 80% being singletons. Material: PBMCs. These receptors were collected from a woman in her 40s in good health and CMV-seronegative.

This clone has just one count. The V call is TRBV7-6, the J call TRBJ2-7; 10 bases align to TRBD1. Germline-derived CDR1 and CDR2 are SGHVS and FNYEAQ. The CDR3 has 14 residues. The junction had 4 bases not matched to a gene; V was cut back by 5 bases and J by 3 bases. In DNA, the CDR3 is TGTGCCAGCAGCCGACAGGGGGCGGGCTACGAGCAGTACTTC. This codes for CASSRQGAGYEQYF.

The chain combines TRBV2 with TRBJ2-1; 11 bases fit TRBD2. V gave up 3 bases and J gave up 5 bases; unmatched junction bases: 3. Germline values: CDR1 SNHLY, CDR2 FYNNEI. This CDR3 contains 15 residues. Written as DNA, the CDR3 is TGTGCCAGCAGTGATGTACTAGCGGGAGACAATGAGCAGTTCTTC. As protein: CASSDVLAGDNEQFF. Full variable domain (rest looked up from reference TRBV2 and TRBJ2-1): EPEVTQTPSHQVTQMGQEVILRCVPISNHLYFYWYRQILGQKVEFLVSFYNNEISEKSEIFDDQFSVERPDGSNFTLKIRSTKLEDSAMYFCASSDVLAGDNEQFFGPGTRLTVL.

The chain links TRBV7-6 to TRBJ1-6, with 7 bases fitting TRBD1. V lost 1 base and J lost 14; bases outside the gene matches: 5. Germline V gene lookup returns CDR1 SGHVS and CDR2 FNYEAQ. There are 13 residues in the CDR3. CDR3 coding DNA: TGTGCCAGCAGCTTAGGGGACAGTTCGGCCCTCCACTTT. This codes for CASSLGDSSALHF.

DNA of the CDR3: TGTGCCAGCAGTCGTCAGGGGGTCTACGAGCAGTACTTC. Residues: CASSRQGVYEQYF. The chain joins TRBV6-6 to TRBJ2-7; 7 nucleotides line up with TRBD1. The germline V gene has CDR1 MNHNY and CDR2 SVGAGI (reference sequence). J lost 3 bases, V lost 5 bases, and 4 bases had no gene match. This CDR3 comprises 13 residues.

This clone has a handful of counts. The rearrangement joins TRBV7-2 to TRBJ2-2; D is possibly TRBD1 (5 bases). Germline V CDR1 and CDR2: SGHTA, FQGNSA. The CDR3 extends over 15 amino acids. Deletions cut 2 bases from V and 5 bases from J, with 12 bases between. CDR3 residues: CASSLKVAGTGELFF. CDR3 coding DNA: TGTGCCAGCAGCTTAAAGGTGGCAGGGACCGGGGAGCTGTTTTTT.

This clone appeared a few times. The chain has TRBV7-3 and TRBJ2-1; 9 positions match TRBD1. Trimming took 5 bases from V and 9 from J; bases not matched to a gene: 11. From germline, CDR1 is SGHTA and CDR2 FQGTGA. This CDR3 is built from 15 residues. DNA of the CDR3: TGTGCCAGCAGCCCGACAGGGGGGCTCCGAGGTGAGCAGTTCTTC. It encodes CASSPTGGLRGEQFF.

This chain joins TRBV15 and TRBJ2-1, with a possible D match to TRBD2 (5 bases). The germline V gene has CDR1 LNHNV and CDR2 YYDKDF (reference sequence). The CDR3 loop spans 14 amino acids. The V and J ends lost 2 bases and 4 bases respectively, with 9 bases between them. The CDR3, as DNA: TGTGCCACCAGCAGATCGGGGAGTTACAATGAGCAGTTCTTC. Translated, it gives CATSRSGSYNEQFF.

The genes are TRBV12-5 and TRBJ2-5; perhaps TRBD1 as D (6 bases). Germline V lookup: CDR1 LGHNT, CDR2 FRNRAP. V shed 3 bases and J shed 4 bases, with 6 bases lying between them. There are 12 residues in the CDR3. The CDR3 sequence is CASGLGGETQYF. CDR3 DNA: TGTGCTAGTGGTTTAGGGGGAGAGACCCAGTACTTC.

This chain uses TRBV10-1 with TRBJ2-7, with 8 bases that match TRBD1. Unmatched junction bases numbered 15, after V lost 5 bases and J lost 9 bases. This CDR3 is 15 amino acids long. CDR1 and CDR2 (germline): WNHNN, SYGVQD (reference sequence). The CDR3 protein is CASSSTGTGLPAQYF. The CDR3 DNA reads TGCGCCAGCAGTAGTACCGGGACAGGTCTTCCCGCGCAGTACTTC.

The rearrangement links TRBV10-3 to TRBJ2-5; D might be TRBD2 (5 bases). Gene TRBJ2-7 matches the end of the DNA better, so the J call may be wrong. The CDR3 is made up of 12 amino acids. Per germline, CDR1 ENHRY and CDR2 SYGVKD. The CDR3 sequence: CAIRTIPYEQYF. The CDR3 coding sequence is TGTGCCATCAGGACTATTCCCTACGAGCAGTACTTC.

V gene TRBV7-8 combines with J gene TRBJ1-4; D is uncertain. This CDR3 comprises 15 residues. Trimming left V 1 base short and J 3 bases short, with 9 bases between. Per germline, CDR1 SGHVS and CDR2 FQNEAQ. This CDR3 is CASSLERQANEKLFF. The CDR3 DNA reads TGTGCCAGCAGCTTAGAGAGACAAGCTAATGAAAAACTGTTTTTT. Supplemented by reference TRBV7-8 and TRBJ1-4, the full variable domain reads GAGVSQSPRYKVAKRGQDVALRCDPISGHVSLFWYQQALGQGPEFLTYFQNEAQLDKSGLPSDRFFAERPEGSVSTLKIQRTQQEDSAVYLCASSLERQANEKLFFGSGTQLSVL.

This clone has only a few counts. This chain joins TRBV6-6 and TRBJ2-7; 7 nucleotides agree with TRBD2. The CDR3 runs 14 residues. Germline loops: CDR1 MNHNY, CDR2 SVGAGI (reference sequence). Losses at the gene ends were 2 bases for V and 3 bases for J; bases not matched to a gene: 4. The CDR3 nucleotides are TGTGCCAGCAGTTACGCGGGAGTCTACTACGAGCAGTACTTC. Its protein product is CASSYAGVYYEQYF.

Worth noting for this clone: Mismatch with germline at one junction end may stem from a read error. The chain recombines TRBV7-9 with TRBJ2-7; the match to TRBD2 covers 16 bases. The V gene's germline CDR1 is SEHNR and CDR2 FQNEAQ (reference sequence). This CDR3 comprises 19 residues. The CDR3 DNA is TGTTCCAGCAGCTCAGGGACTAGCGGGAGGGCCCGATCGAACTACGAGCAGTACTTC. Translating it yields CSSSSGTSGRARSNYEQYF.

The V call is TRBV21-1, the J call TRBJ2-7; TRBD1 reflects the table's D call only, with no check against the DNA. TRBV21-1 is given as a pseudogene. This CDR3 contains 13 residues. CDR3 sequence: CASGKGRQAKQYF. CDR3 DNA: TGTGCCAGCGGAAAAGGGAGACAGGCAAAGCAGTACTTC.

The rearrangement uses TRBV7-2 and TRBJ2-7; D is undetermined. Per germline, CDR1 SGHTA and CDR2 FQGNSA. This CDR3 contains 14 residues. The V gene lost 5 bases and the J gene lost 0 bases, with 11 bases spanning the gap. The CDR3 loop is CASSPLHSSYEQYF. The CDR3 coding sequence is TGTGCCAGCAGCCCTTTACACAGCTCCTACGAGCAGTACTTC.

This clone appeared a few times. The gene calls are TRBV7-2 and TRBJ1-2, with D unresolved. CDR1 is SGHTA and CDR2 is FQGNSA in the germline V gene. The V end lost 3 bases, the J end lost 0 bases, and 11 bases lay between the germline ends. The CDR3 is made up of 15 amino acids. CDR3 nucleotides: TGTGCCAGCAGCTTCCCGAGGCCGTCTAACTATGGCTACACCTTC. Residues: CASSFPRPSNYGYTF.

V and J are TRBV28 and TRBJ2-1, with 8 nucleotides matching TRBD2. J gave up 8 bases and V 7 bases, and 10 bases lay outside the gene matches. The CDR3 sequence is 14 residues long. Germline-derived CDR1 and CDR2 are MDHEN and SYDVKM. The CDR3 DNA is TGTGCCAGCACAAGGAGCGGGGGATGGGATGAGCAGTTCTTC. It translates to CASTRSGGWDEQFF.

The chain employs TRBV7-2 and TRBJ1-1, with 7 positions matching TRBD1. Germline V gene lookup returns CDR1 SGHTA and CDR2 FQGNSA. This CDR3 is 15 amino acids long. After removal of 6 bases from V and 0 bases from J, the junction contained 7 bases not matched to a gene. The CDR3 spells CASRTGSMMNTEAFF. In DNA form, the CDR3 reads TGTGCCAGCAGGACAGGGTCGATGATGAACACTGAAGCTTTCTTT.

J is TRBJ1-4 and V is TRBV4-1; no clear D gene. The CDR3 runs to 13 residues. Trimming pared 2 bases from V and 8 bases from J, leaving 9 bases between. Per germline, CDR1 MGHRA and CDR2 YSYEKL. CDR3 protein: CASSQRLGEKLFF. In DNA, the CDR3 is TGCGCCAGCAGCCAACGCCTCGGGGAAAAACTGTTTTTT.

As DNA, the CDR3 is TGTGCCAGCAGTTTATACGGGACAGCCCAAGAGACCCAGTACTTC. It yields the protein CASSLYGTAQETQYF. The V and J genes are TRBV27 and TRBJ2-5; 7 nucleotides agree with TRBD1. The ends lost 1 base at V and 1 base at J; junction bases unmatched: 3. CDR3 length equals 15 residues. CDR1 is MNHEY, CDR2 SMNVEV, per germline (reference sequence).

This clone was counted a few times. The genes are TRBV5-6 and TRBJ2-7, with 9 positions matching TRBD2. CDR1 SGHDT and CDR2 YYEEEE come from the germline V gene. J lost 4 bases, V lost 0 bases, and 5 bases had no gene match. The CDR3 covers 15 residues. The CDR3 sequence: CASSLGGSGGYEQYF. CDR3 DNA sequence: TGTGCCAGCAGCTTGGGGGGTAGCGGGGGTTACGAGCAGTACTTC.

In the case of this clone: One junction end disagrees with the germline gene, perhaps due to a read error. Here the CDR3 DNA reads TGTACCAGCAGCTGGGCCGGGGGAGGCAATGAGCAGTTCTTC. It yields the protein CTSSWAGGGNEQFF. The chain uses TRBV7-3 and TRBJ2-1; TRBD2 might be the D (6 bases). CDR1 is SGHTA, CDR2 FQGTGA, per germline. The CDR3 contains 14 residues.

The chain recombines TRBV9 with TRBJ2-1; TRBD1 is a possible D gene (6 bases). The CDR3 is made up of 16 amino acids. The V gene's germline CDR1 is SGDLS and CDR2 YYNGEE. Trimming took 0 bases from V and 5 from J, leaving 15 bases between them. As DNA, the CDR3 is TGTGCCAGCAGCGTAGCGGCAGGGGTTTACAACAATGAGCAGTTCTTC. This translates into CASSVAAGVYNNEQFF.

The chain recombines TRBV10-3 with TRBJ1-2, with 9 bases aligning to TRBD1. Trimming removed 2 bases from V and 5 bases from J; junction bases left unmatched: 9. The V gene's germline CDR1 is ENHRY and CDR2 SYGVKD. The CDR3 extends over 16 amino acids. The CDR3 sequence is CAISERGSGTGYGYTF. The CDR3 DNA follows: TGTGCCATCAGTGAGCGAGGGAGCGGGACAGGGTATGGCTACACCTTC.

The chain combines TRBV6-6 with TRBJ2-1; D unresolved. Deletions cut 7 bases from V and 10 bases from J, with 11 bases between. This CDR3 is 11 amino acids long. Germline CDR1 and CDR2: MNHNY and SVGAGI (reference sequence). The CDR3 nucleotides are TGTGCCAGCAAAACGGGTGGCGAGCAGTTCTTC. This encodes CASKTGGEQFF.

The chain employs TRBV4-2 and TRBJ2-6; 9 nucleotides agree with TRBD2. Germline assignment: CDR1 LGHNA and CDR2 YNFKEQ. This CDR3 is 19 amino acids long. J was trimmed by 2 bases and V by 0 bases; bases with no gene match: 8. This CDR3 reads CASSQDHGGRVTGANVLTF. CDR3 DNA sequence: TGTGCCAGCAGCCAAGATCACGGCGGGAGGGTAACTGGGGCCAACGTCCTGACTTTC.

The CDR3 coding sequence is TGCGCCAGCAGCTCCCCGGGGGTATTAAGGAATGAGCAGTTCTTC. Its translation: CASSSPGVLRNEQFF. This chain joins TRBV5-1 and TRBJ2-1; D perhaps matches TRBD2 (6 bases). Trimming took 3 bases from V and 7 from J, leaving 17 bases between them. The CDR3 sequence is 15 residues long. Germline V gene sequence: CDR1 SGHRS, CDR2 YFSETQ.

The rearrangement joins TRBV6-1 to TRBJ2-5, with 11 bases matching TRBD1. This CDR3 comprises 15 residues. After removal of 4 bases from V and 4 bases from J, the junction contained 5 bases not matched to a gene. Germline CDR1 MNHNS, CDR2 SASEGT. CDR3 sequence (DNA): TGTGCCAGCAGTGGCGGGACAGGGGGGCGAGAGACCCAGTACTTC. As protein: CASSGGTGGRETQYF.

The gene calls are TRBV13 and TRBJ2-3; 10 bases line up with TRBD2. Per the germline V gene, CDR1 is PRHDT and CDR2 is FYEKMQ (reference sequence). The trim removed 2 bases at V and 2 bases at J, leaving 7 bases unmatched. The CDR3 is 17 residues long. CDR3 bases: TGTGCCAGCAGCTTACAGCCTAGCGGGAGAAACACAGATACGCAGTATTTT. Amino acid sequence: CASSLQPSGRNTDTQYF.